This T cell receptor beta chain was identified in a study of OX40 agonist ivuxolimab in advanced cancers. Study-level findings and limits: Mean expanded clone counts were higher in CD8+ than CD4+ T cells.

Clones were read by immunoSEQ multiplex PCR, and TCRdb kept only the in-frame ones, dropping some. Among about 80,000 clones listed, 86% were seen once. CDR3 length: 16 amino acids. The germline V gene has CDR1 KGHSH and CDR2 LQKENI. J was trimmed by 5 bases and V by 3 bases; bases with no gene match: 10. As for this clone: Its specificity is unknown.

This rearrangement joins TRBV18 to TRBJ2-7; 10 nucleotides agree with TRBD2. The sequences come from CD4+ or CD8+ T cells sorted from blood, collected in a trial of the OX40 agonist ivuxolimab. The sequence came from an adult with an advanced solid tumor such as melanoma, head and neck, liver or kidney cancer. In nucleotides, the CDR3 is TGTGCCAGCTCACCCGTTCGTGTAGCGGGAGGAAACGAGCAGTACTTC. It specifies CASSPVRVAGGNEQYF.